These 20 T cell receptor beta chains were all obtained from the same sample, sequenced in a study of T cell responses to AZD1222 COVID-19 vaccine. TCRdb's table, derived via immunoSEQ multiplex PCR, lists solely in-frame clones and lacks some. The specimen's table records 150,000 or so clones. The sample consisted of peripheral blood. The receptors shown here come from an adult in good health.

This chain links TRBV5-5 with TRBJ2-5; TRBD1 or TRBD2 may be the D gene (6 bases each). The germline V gene encodes CDR1 SGHKS and CDR2 YYEKEE (reference sequence). The length of the CDR3 is 16 residues. V was trimmed by 4 bases and J by 3 bases, leaving 19 bases between them. The CDR3, as DNA: TGTGCCAGCAGCCGGTGGGGGGCAGGGCGAGAAGAGACCCAGTACTTC. Its translation is CASSRWGAGREETQYF.

The chain employs TRBV4-2 and TRBJ2-1; D possibly uses TRBD1 or TRBD2 (6 bases each). There are 14 residues in the CDR3. CDR1 and CDR2 from the germline V gene are LGHNA and YNFKEQ. The V and J ends lost 0 bases and 7 bases respectively, with 10 bases between them. CDR3 coding DNA: TGTGCCAGCAGCCAAGAAAGAGGGGGGAATGAGCAGTTCTTC. Its translation: CASSQERGGNEQFF.

This chain links TRBV10-2 with TRBJ2-2; the D gene could be TRBD1 or TRBD2 (6 bases each). CDR3 length equals 13 residues. V was shortened by 8 bases and J by 6 bases, with 13 bases between the two germline ends. CDR1 WSHSY and CDR2 SAAADI come from the germline V gene. The CDR3 sequence is CASGGGAAGELFF. The CDR3 coding sequence is TGCGCCAGCGGGGGCGGGGCGGCCGGGGAGCTGTTTTTT.

The chain uses TRBV28 and TRBJ1-5; 7 bases are a match to TRBD1. Germline loops: CDR1 MDHEN, CDR2 SYDVKM. V lost 2 bases to trimming and J lost 6 bases; unmatched junction nucleotides: 7. The CDR3 loop spans 15 amino acids. In nucleotides, the CDR3 is TGTGCCAGCAGTTTAGAACAGGGGCACGTTCAGCCCCAGCATTTT. It yields the protein CASSLEQGHVQPQHF.

The chain uses TRBV21-1 and TRBJ1-3. TRBV21-1 is a pseudogene. The CDR3 contains 20 residues. This CDR3 reads CASSKFVHGGPGASGNTIYF. DNA of the CDR3: TGTGCCAGCAGCAAATTTGTACATGGGGGGCCAGGTGCCTCTGGAAACACCATATATTTT.

The V gene is TRBV29-1, the J gene TRBJ1-1, with a tentative D call TRBD1 (5 bases). Trimming pared 7 bases from V and 1 base from J, leaving 13 bases between. The CDR3 is 13 amino acids. Germline CDR1 reads SQVTM; CDR2 reads ANQGSEA. The CDR3 nucleotides read TGCAGCGCAACGGGACGGGGGAACACTGAAGCTTTCTTT. Its protein is CSATGRGNTEAFF.

The chain joins TRBV2 to TRBJ1-1; possibly TRBD1 for D (5 bases). Germline V gene lookup returns CDR1 SNHLY and CDR2 FYNNEI. Trimming took off 5 bases at V and 0 bases at J, with 22 bases between the two ends. CDR3 length equals 18 residues. This CDR3 reads CASSFFGTGGEVNTEAFF. CDR3 DNA sequence: TGTGCCAGCAGTTTCTTTGGGACGGGGGGAGAGGTGAACACTGAAGCTTTCTTT.

The J gene is TRBJ2-3, the V gene TRBV30, with 8 nucleotides matching TRBD2. CDR3 size: 15 residues. With V trimmed by 1 base and J by 5 bases, 8 bases remained unmatched. The germline gives CDR1 GTSNPN, CDR2 SVGIG (reference sequence). The CDR3 protein is CAWSALAGGGDTQYF. CDR3 in DNA: TGTGCCTGGAGTGCCCTCGCGGGGGGAGGAGATACGCAGTATTTT.

The J gene is TRBJ2-7, the V gene TRBV12-5, with 7 bases that match TRBD1. The germline gives CDR1 LGHNT, CDR2 FRNRAP. V gave up 1 base and J gave up 0 bases; unmatched junction bases: 6. The CDR3 contains 16 residues. The CDR3 is CASGLGKNRGSYEQYF. The CDR3 DNA reads as TGTGCTAGTGGTTTGGGCAAGAACAGGGGCTCCTACGAGCAGTACTTC.

The chain recombines TRBV7-8 with TRBJ1-6; tentative D call: TRBD1 (6 bases). CDR3 length: 13 residues. Germline V lookup: CDR1 SGHVS, CDR2 FQNEAQ. V lost 4 bases and J 9 bases, leaving 10 bases between the germline ends. CDR3 nucleotide sequence: TGTGCCAGCAGCTCTGACAGGAGTTCACCCCTCCACTTT. Its translation is CASSSDRSSPLHF.

Points on this clone: Because the CDR3 is missing its conserved closing phenylalanine or tryptophan, this is likely a read error. It is unclear where the CDR3 begins or ends on the DNA, so no DNA is shown, and the CDR3 is as TCRdb lists it. The chain uses TRBV2 and TRBJ1-1; the table's TRBD1 call for D was not verified on the DNA. The germline gives CDR1 SNHLY, CDR2 FYNNEI. The CDR3 adds up to 14 amino acids, both ends counted. The chain's CDR3 is CASRDPEVGDRVPI.

This rearrangement joins TRBV10-1 to TRBJ1-4; D possibly corresponds to TRBD1 (6 bases). This CDR3 spans 17 amino acids. Between the trimmed V and J ends, which lost 6 bases and 5 bases, there was a span of 22 bases. Germline loops: CDR1 WNHNN, CDR2 SYGVQD (reference sequence). The CDR3 region has the DNA TGCGCCAGCAGCTCCGGACAGATAGGTGACTGGAATGAAAAACTGTTTTTT. This sequence encodes CASSSGQIGDWNEKLFF.

The gene calls are TRBV6-5 and TRBJ1-5; D is ambiguous. CDR1 MNHEY and CDR2 SVGAGI come from the germline V gene. Trimming took 2 bases from V and 0 from J, leaving 8 bases between them. The CDR3 sequence is 15 residues long. The CDR3 sequence: CASSYDGNSNQPQHF. Here the CDR3 DNA reads TGTGCCAGCAGTTACGACGGAAATAGCAATCAGCCCCAGCATTTT.

The rearrangement joins TRBV3-1 (or the pseudogene TRBV3-2) to TRBJ1-3; D remains unclear. The V end lost 6 bases, the J end lost 0 bases, and 3 bases lay between the germline ends. This CDR3 spans 12 amino acids. Germline-derived CDR1 and CDR2 are LGHDT and YNNKEL (reference sequence). The chain's CDR3 is CASSRSGNTIYF. CDR3 nucleotide sequence: TGTGCCAGCAGTCGCTCTGGAAACACCATATATTTT.

The chain carries TRBV9 and TRBJ2-2, with TRBD2 identical over 10 bases. The V and J ends lost 0 bases and 2 bases, in that order; junction bases with no gene match: 4. In germline, CDR1 is SGDLS, CDR2 YYNGEE. The CDR3 consists of 17 residues. The CDR3 DNA sequence: TGTGCCAGCAGCGTAGACCAGCGGGGGGGCAACACCGGGGAGCTGTTTTTT. Translating gives CASSVDQRGGNTGELFF.

The chain recombines TRBV2 with TRBJ2-2; the match to TRBD1 covers 8 bases. The J segment lost 4 bases and the V segment lost 5 bases, leaving 6 bases of the junction unmatched. Per the germline V gene, CDR1 is SNHLY and CDR2 is FYNNEI. This CDR3 is built from 15 residues. The chain's CDR3 is CASSIQGAGTGELFF. The CDR3 bases are TGTGCCAGCAGTATCCAGGGGGCTGGCACCGGGGAGCTGTTTTTT. Variable domain in full (rest from reference TRBV2 and TRBJ2-2): EPEVTQTPSHQVTQMGQEVILRCVPISNHLYFYWYRQILGQKVEFLVSFYNNEISEKSEIFDDQFSVERPDGSNFTLKIRSTKLEDSAMYFCASSIQGAGTGELFFGEGSRLTVL.

The V gene is TRBV29-1, the J gene TRBJ2-2; D gene uncertain. V shed 7 bases and J shed 2 bases, with 8 bases lying between them. The CDR3 runs 12 residues. Germline CDR1 and CDR2: SQVTM and ANQGSEA. Here the CDR3 DNA reads TGCAGCGCGACGCGAAACACCGGGGAGCTGTTTTTT. Its protein is CSATRNTGELFF.

This chain uses TRBV5-4 with TRBJ2-5; D might be TRBD1 (5 bases). This CDR3 has 17 amino acids. From germline, CDR1 is SGHNT and CDR2 YYREEE (reference sequence). The ends were cut back, 2 bases at V and 1 base at J, with 18 bases in the middle. The CDR3 spells CASSFDPDGHIQETQYF. CDR3 nucleotide sequence: TGTGCCAGCAGCTTTGACCCGGACGGACACATCCAAGAGACCCAGTACTTC.

The V gene is TRBV7-9, the J gene TRBJ1-2, with D perhaps matching TRBD1 (5 bases). This CDR3 is built from 12 residues. Germline assignment: CDR1 SEHNR and CDR2 FQNEAQ (reference sequence). Trimming took 5 bases from V and 8 from J, leaving 12 bases between them. The CDR3 reads CASSARGVGYTF. The CDR3 coding sequence is TGTGCCAGCAGCGCACGAGGGGTGGGCTACACCTTC.

The V gene is TRBV5-6, the J gene TRBJ2-3; 12 positions agree with TRBD2. Per the germline V gene, CDR1 is SGHDT and CDR2 is YYEEEE. V lost 4 bases and J lost 3; bases outside the gene matches: 9. The CDR3 runs 17 residues. DNA for the CDR3: TGTGCCAGCAGCCTCTATCTCGGACTAGCGGGGACAGATACGCAGTATTTT. Translation: CASSLYLGLAGTDTQYF. Full variable domain (rest looked up from reference TRBV5-6 and TRBJ2-3): DAGVTQSPTHLIKTRGQQVTLRCSPKSGHDTVSWYQQALGQGPQFIFQYYEEEERQRGNFPDRFSGHQFPNYSSELNVNALLLGDSALYLCASSLYLGLAGTDTQYFGPGTRLTVL.